This TCR beta chain came from a study of blood T cell repertoires in COVID-19. Clones were read by immunoSEQ multiplex PCR, and TCRdb kept only the in-frame ones, dropping some. This table holds fewer than 350,000 clones, about 90% found once. Participant-given clinical history determined each cohort assignment. Sequenced material: PBMCs or T cells enriched from blood (not recorded which). The source is a woman younger than 45 with acute COVID-19.

CDR3 DNA sequence: TGTGCCAGCAGCTTGGCAGGAAATCAGCCCCAGCATTTT. This sequence encodes CASSLAGNQPQHF. The chain carries TRBV5-4 and TRBJ1-5; D is unclear. Germline V lookup: CDR1 SGHNT, CDR2 YYREEE (reference sequence). The CDR3 runs to 13 residues. Trimming left V 0 bases short and J 4 bases short, with 5 bases between.